This T cell receptor beta chain comes out of a study of T cell responses to AZD1222 COVID-19 vaccine. Study-wide findings and caveats: The study found Spike-specific TCR breadth and depth rose after two AZD1222 doses. Repertoire sampling occurred only after the peak T cell response. At baseline, seropositivity was found in only a handful of AZD1222 recipients. Donors, mostly white British, included more females; clonal diversity was possibly underestimated.

Germline V gene data show CDR1 as SGHRS and CDR2 as YFSETQ. This CDR3 is built from 15 residues. Trimming pared 1 base from V and 6 bases from J, leaving 13 bases between. Data came from immunoSEQ multiplex PCR; TCRdb stores just in-frame clones and leaves some out. The table has about 180,000 clones, about 87% seen once; the top ten hold 3.5% to 5.5%. This clone was seen more than once but under ten times. Its antigen remains unknown. Material: peripheral blood, obtained 28 days after the second dose of the MenACWY control vaccine. The clonotype originates from an adult who received the MenACWY meningococcal vaccine as a control. The chain joins TRBV5-1 to TRBJ1-4, with D perhaps TRBD1 (6 bases). As DNA, the CDR3 is TGCGCCAGCAGCTTGCGCCGGGGGCGAGATGAAAAACTGTTTTTT. As protein: CASSLRRGRDEKLFF.